One and the same sample provided the 29 T cell receptor beta chains below, sequenced in a study of T cell clonality in common variable immunodeficiency. The antigens of these receptors remain unknown. Regarding the study as a whole: Common variable immunodeficiency TCR beta sequences reportedly had fewer deletions and N-nucleotide insertions.

Profiling relied on immunoSEQ multiplex PCR, and the TCRdb table lists in-frame clones only, not all of them. This table holds about 20,000 clones with no singletons; the top ten claim about 2.5%. The sequenced sample consisted of peripheral blood mononuclear cells. The receptors were sampled from a human donor with common variable immunodeficiency.

Comments on this clone: The sequence runs out 3 residues before the end of the CDR3; the remainder is reconstructed from the germline J gene. The V gene is TRBV7-9, the J gene TRBJ1-1; D is unresolved. V lost 5 bases, J lost 1 base, and 11 bases lay in between. CDR3 length equals 14 residues. Germline V lookup: CDR1 SEHNR, CDR2 FQNEAQ (reference sequence). The CDR3 sequence is CASSPAVANTEAFF. The CDR3 bases that were read are TGTGCCAGCAGCCCGGCGGTCGCGAACACTGAA.

The chain's CDR3 is CASSLDRVGTGELFF. The sequenced part of the CDR3 DNA is TGTGCCAGCAGCCTTGACAGGGTCGGGACCGGGGAG. The rearrangement uses TRBV7-9 and TRBJ2-2, with TRBD1 matching 7 bases. The read ends 3 residues before the CDR3 terminus; that terminus is restored from the germline J gene. J lost 5 bases, V lost 5 bases, and 8 bases had no gene match. The length of the CDR3 is 15 residues. The V gene's germline CDR1 is SEHNR and CDR2 FQNEAQ (reference sequence).

Regarding this clone: The read stops 3 residues short of the end of the CDR3; the missing end is completed from the germline J gene. Other nucleotide sequences in the sample specify the same CDR3. The chain uses TRBV7-3 and TRBJ2-1; 8 nucleotides match TRBD2. Germline CDR1 reads SGHTA; CDR2 reads FQGTGA. The V segment lost 0 bases and the J segment 5 bases; nucleotides outside the gene matches: 3. This CDR3 comprises 15 residues. CDR3 sequence: CASSLTSGANNEQFF. The covered CDR3 bases are TGTGCCAGCAGCTTAACTAGCGGGGCGAACAATGAG.

A word on this clone: The missing CDR3 end, 3 residues past where the read stops, is filled in from the germline J gene. Additional DNA sequences in this sample encode the identical CDR3. V gene TRBV19 combines with J gene TRBJ2-5; 10 positions match TRBD2. The CDR3 has 12 residues. J gave up 4 bases and V 9 bases, and 2 bases lay outside the gene matches. Germline V gene lookup returns CDR1 LNHDA and CDR2 SQIVND (reference sequence). The chain's CDR3 is CASRLAGETQYF. CDR3 DNA, as far as it was read: TGTGCCAGCAGACTAGCGGGAGAGACC.

This clone has more than one count but fewer than ten. Coverage ceases 3 residues before the CDR3 finishes, and the germline J gene fills in the end. V usage is TRBV19 and J usage is TRBJ2-2; TRBD1 matches 8 bases. Germline CDR1 reads LNHDA; CDR2 reads SQIVND (reference sequence). The CDR3 loop spans 16 amino acids. J was trimmed by 4 bases and V by 5 bases; bases with no gene match: 9. CDR3 region: CASSVGQGIFTGELFF. The covered CDR3 bases are TGTGCCAGTAGTGTTGGACAGGGAATTTTCACCGGGGAG.

This clone has just a few counts. The CDR3 end is not reached by the read, which stops 3 residues before it; the germline J gene fills it in. The rearrangement joins TRBV5-6 to TRBJ2-7; TRBD1 or TRBD2 may be the D gene (7 bases each). The CDR3 extends over 14 amino acids. V shed 4 bases and J shed 0 bases, with 11 bases lying between them. Germline loops: CDR1 SGHDT, CDR2 YYEEEE. CDR3 loop: CASSGRDSSYEQYF. CDR3 bases read: TGTGCCAGCAGCGGGAGGGACAGCTCCTACGAG.

This clone is labeled medium-sized. Read sequence stops 3 residues before the CDR3 end, and the germline J gene provides the missing end. J is TRBJ1-2 and V is TRBV9; 9 nucleotides agree with TRBD1. The germline V gene encodes CDR1 SGDLS and CDR2 YYNGEE. CDR3 length: 14 amino acids. V shed 6 bases and J 4 bases; nucleotides not matched to a gene: 7. CDR3 DNA, as far as it was read: TGTGCCAGCACTTCCGGGACAGGGATCTATGGC. It translates to CASTSGTGIYG. The whole CDR3 reads CASTSGTGIYGYTF. Based on the CDR3 plus reference TRBV9 and TRBJ1-2, the full variable domain is DSGVTQTPKHLITATGQRVTLRCSPRSGDLSVYWYQQSLDQGLQFLIQYYNGEERAKGNILERFSAQQFPDLHSELNLSSLELGDSALYFCASTSGTGIYGYTFGSGTRLTVV.

The table lists this clone with a few counts. Coverage ceases 3 residues before the CDR3 finishes, and the germline J gene fills in the end. The chain uses TRBV18 and TRBJ1-1, with D tentatively TRBD1 (6 bases). Germline V CDR1 and CDR2: KGHSH, LQKENI. Trimming pared 1 base from V and 0 bases from J, leaving 18 bases between. The CDR3 totals 18 residues. Partial CDR3 DNA: TGTGCCAGCTCACCACTTCTGGCCTTCACAGGGATGAACACTGAA. Its protein is CASSPLLAFTGMNTE. In full, the CDR3 reads CASSPLLAFTGMNTEAFF.

Points on this clone: The missing CDR3 end, 3 residues past where the read stops, is filled in from the germline J gene. V and J are TRBV6-2 or TRBV6-3 and TRBJ2-5; D is perhaps TRBD1 or TRBD2 (5 bases each). Between the trimmed V and J ends, which lost 8 bases and 3 bases, there was a span of 19 bases. Germline V gene data show CDR1 as MNHEY and CDR2 as SVGEGT. This CDR3 region has 15 residues. CDR3 DNA, as far as it was read: TGTGCCAGCGTCAGAGGGGAGCGAGTAGAAGAGACC. Its protein is CASVRGERVEET. The whole CDR3 protein reads CASVRGERVEETQYF.

There are a few counts of this clone. The read ends 3 residues shy of where the CDR3 ends; the end is completed using the germline J gene. This chain joins TRBV6-1 and TRBJ2-3; D possibly corresponds to TRBD1 (5 bases). Germline V gene lookup returns CDR1 MNHNS and CDR2 SASEGT. V lost 4 bases and J lost 0, with 11 bases in between. The CDR3 covers 15 residues. The CDR3: CASSGSRVSTDTQYF. Incomplete CDR3 DNA: TGTGCCAGCAGTGGGTCCAGGGTTAGCACAGATACG.

This clone appeared a few times. A read error may produce the germline difference seen at one junction end. Read coverage stops 3 residues before the CDR3 terminus; the germline J gene supplies the remainder. This chain links TRBV7-7 with TRBJ2-2; the D gene is possibly TRBD1 (6 bases). The germline V gene encodes CDR1 SSHAT and CDR2 FNYEAQ (reference sequence). CDR3 length equals 15 residues. The sequenced CDR3 bases are TGTGCTAGCAGCTTACCAGGGGCGGAGATGCGGGAG. Translated: CASSLPGAEMRE. The CDR3 in its entirety is CASSLPGAEMRELFF.

This clone occurred a few times. Coverage ceases 3 residues before the CDR3 finishes, and the germline J gene fills in the end. The chain combines TRBV19 with TRBJ2-7, with 12 nucleotides matching TRBD2. CDR1 and CDR2 (germline): LNHDA, SQIVND (reference sequence). The CDR3 extends over 18 amino acids. Trimming removed 3 bases from V and 2 bases from J; junction bases left unmatched: 11. The CDR3 loop is CASSISLLTSGRTYEQYF. The sequenced CDR3 bases are TGTGCCAGTAGTATCTCCCTCCTAACTAGCGGGAGGACCTACGAG.

As concerns this clone: The missing CDR3 end, 3 residues past where the read stops, is filled in from the germline J gene. The chain recombines TRBV20-1 with TRBJ2-5; no definite D call. The CDR3 is made up of 13 amino acids. From germline, CDR1 is DFQATT and CDR2 SNEGSKA (reference sequence). V was trimmed by 2 bases and J by 5 bases, leaving 12 bases between them. The part of the CDR3 DNA that was read is TGCAGTGCTAGACTCGCTGGCCAGGAGACC. Protein sequence: CSARLAGQET. The full CDR3 protein reads CSARLAGQETQYF.

This clone was seen a handful of times. The read is 3 residues too short to cover the CDR3 end, so that end is filled in from the germline J gene. The rearrangement links TRBV6-2 or TRBV6-3 to TRBJ2-1; D is possibly TRBD1 (6 bases). V shed 6 bases and J shed 5 bases, with 20 bases lying between them. CDR3 size: 16 residues. Germline V gives CDR1 MNHEY, CDR2 SVGEGT. Partial CDR3 DNA: TGTGCCAGCAGCCCGGGACACGGGGCCTACGACAATGAG. Its protein product is CASSPGHGAYDNE. The full CDR3 is CASSPGHGAYDNEQFF.

Points on this clone: Read coverage stops 3 residues before the CDR3 terminus; the germline J gene supplies the remainder. The chain links TRBV5-1 to TRBJ2-5; 8 nucleotides agree with TRBD2. The CDR3 has 16 amino acids. Germline-derived CDR1 and CDR2 are SGHRS and YFSETQ. V was pared by 4 bases and J by 2 bases, with 10 bases of the junction left unmatched. The CDR3 region is CASSPPTGGGQETQYF. CDR3 DNA (partial): TGCGCCAGCAGCCCGCCCACGGGGGGGGGACAAGAGACC.

This clone came up a few times. The DNA read from the CDR3 is TGTGCCAGTAGTGATGGGACAGGGGGGTTCCAAGAGACC. Translating it yields CASSDGTGGFQET. The whole CDR3 sequence reads CASSDGTGGFQETQYF. The genes are TRBV19 and TRBJ2-5; 11 bases agree with TRBD1. Coverage ceases 3 residues before the CDR3 finishes, and the germline J gene fills in the end. Unmatched junction bases numbered 6, after V lost 5 bases and J lost 1 base. CDR1 is LNHDA and CDR2 is SQIVND in the germline V gene (reference sequence). The CDR3 consists of 16 residues.

Regarding this clone: The CDR3 end falls 3 residues outside the read, so it is completed with the germline J gene. J is TRBJ1-2 and V is TRBV7-9; the match to TRBD1 covers 10 bases. The length of the CDR3 is 15 residues. The ends lost 1 base at V and 7 bases at J; junction bases unmatched: 6. The germline V gene encodes CDR1 SEHNR and CDR2 FQNEAQ (reference sequence). The CDR3 bases that were read are TGTGCCAGCAGCTTAGTTGGGACAGGGGTGTCTGGC. Protein: CASSLVGTGVSG. The full CDR3 protein is CASSLVGTGVSGYTF.

In regard to this clone: The CDR3 is cut off 3 residues early in the read; its end comes from the germline J gene. The V gene is TRBV7-9, the J gene TRBJ2-5; D ambiguous. The germline V gene encodes CDR1 SEHNR and CDR2 FQNEAQ (reference sequence). V was clipped by 4 bases and J by 1 base, with 13 bases between them. The CDR3 sequence is 15 residues long. CDR3 sequence: CASSSVGGTQETQYF. CDR3 DNA (partial): TGTGCCAGCAGCTCCGTCGGCGGAACCCAAGAGACC.

CDR3: CASSQQGVSYEQYF. The CDR3 DNA, read in part, is TGTGCCAGCAGCCAGCAGGGAGTCTCCTACGAG. The chain uses TRBV7-2 and TRBJ2-7; D is perhaps TRBD1 or TRBD2 (5 bases each). The CDR3 is cut off 3 residues early in the read; its end comes from the germline J gene. Trimming shortened V by 5 bases and J by 0 bases, and 11 bases separated the two germline ends. Germline V gene sequence: CDR1 SGHTA, CDR2 FQGNSA. The CDR3 has 14 residues.

This clone appeared a few times. Sequencing ends 3 residues short of the CDR3 end; the germline J gene provides the rest. The V call is TRBV18, the J call TRBJ1-5, with no clear D. The CDR3 runs 15 residues. Looked up from germline, CDR1 is KGHSH and CDR2 is LQKENI. Trimming took off 2 bases at V and 4 bases at J, with 12 bases between the two ends. Partial CDR3 DNA: TGTGCCAGCTCACCAGATGACGGGTTTAATCAGCCC. It translates to CASSPDDGFNQP. The entire CDR3 sequence reads CASSPDDGFNQPQHF.

Comment on this clone: The CDR3 end falls 3 residues outside the read, so it is completed with the germline J gene. The chain couples TRBV20-1 to TRBJ2-1; unclear D gene. The CDR3 consists of 13 residues. V dropped 8 bases and J dropped 2 bases, with 13 bases sitting between them. Germline V lookup: CDR1 DFQATT, CDR2 SNEGSKA (reference sequence). CDR3 sequence reads: CSTYRAPYNEQFF. CDR3 bases read: TGCAGTACATACAGAGCTCCCTACAATGAG.

A word on this clone: The CDR3 goes on 3 residues after the read ends, and that part is filled in from the germline J gene. The chain recombines TRBV7-2 with TRBJ2-6; D is uncertain. V shed 5 bases and J shed 1 base, with 9 bases lying between them. Germline loops: CDR1 SGHTA, CDR2 FQGNSA. CDR3 length equals 15 residues. The DNA read from the CDR3 is TGTGCCAGCAGCCTGAGGCAGTCTGGGGCCAACGTC. Amino acid sequence: CASSLRQSGANV. The whole CDR3 sequence reads CASSLRQSGANVLTF.

Details on this clone: The CDR3 end lies 3 residues beyond the end of the read and is filled in from the germline J gene. This chain connects TRBV19 to TRBJ2-4; D is unclear. CDR1 is LNHDA and CDR2 is SQIVND in the germline V gene (reference sequence). This CDR3 is 17 amino acids long. V was shortened by 5 bases and J by 0 bases, with 17 bases between the two germline ends. CDR3 bases read: TGTGCCAGTAGTGCCCCCATGAACAGCTTAGCCAAAAACATT. It translates to CASSAPMNSLAKNI. Given in full, the CDR3 is CASSAPMNSLAKNIQYF.

This clone has more than one count but fewer than ten. Read coverage stops 3 residues before the CDR3 terminus; the germline J gene supplies the remainder. The gene calls are TRBV6-1 and TRBJ2-5; the match to TRBD1 covers 7 bases. J was trimmed by 1 base and V by 2 bases; bases with no gene match: 13. Germline V gene lookup returns CDR1 MNHNS and CDR2 SASEGT. CDR3 size: 18 residues. The covered CDR3 bases are TGTGCCAGCAGTGAAAATGCTGGACAGGTCGGTGTCCAAGAGACC. Its translation is CASSENAGQVGVQET. The entire CDR3 reads CASSENAGQVGVQETQYF.

This clone came up a few times. The CDR3 is cut off 3 residues early in the read; its end comes from the germline J gene. The chain joins TRBV7-3 to TRBJ2-1; TRBD1 aligns across 8 bases. The CDR3 extends over 15 amino acids. Trimming took 5 bases from V and 6 from J; bases not matched to a gene: 9. The germline CDR1 and CDR2 sequences are SGHTA and FQGTGA. Partial CDR3 DNA: TGTGCCAGCAGCACCCCCGGGACAGGAATCAATGAG. Translating it yields CASSTPGTGINE. The complete CDR3 protein is CASSTPGTGINEQFF.

On this clone: The CDR3 is cut off 3 residues early in the read; its end comes from the germline J gene. The rearrangement links TRBV19 to TRBJ2-5, with a possible D match to TRBD1 (6 bases). Per germline, CDR1 LNHDA and CDR2 SQIVND (reference sequence). V was pared by 6 bases and J by 7 bases, with 21 bases between. The CDR3 sequence is 15 residues long. The CDR3 loop is CASSSGPRDRTTQYF. The DNA read from the CDR3 is TGTGCCAGTAGCTCCGGGCCTCGCGACAGGACGACC. Looking up the rest from reference TRBV19 and TRBJ2-5 gives the full variable domain: DGGITQSPKYLFRKEGQNVTLSCEQNLNHDAMYWYRQDPGQGLRLIYYSQIVNDFQKGDIAEGYSVSREKKESFPLTVTSAQKNPTAFYLCASSSGPRDRTTQYFGPGTRLLVL.

The CDR3 sequence: CASSLVGEETQYF. The CDR3 bases that were read are TGTGCCAGCAGCTTAGTAGGGGAAGAGACC. This chain links TRBV7-9 with TRBJ2-5, with TRBD1 as a possible D gene (5 bases). The CDR3 end is not reached by the read, which stops 3 residues before it; the germline J gene fills it in. V dropped 1 base and J dropped 3 bases, with 6 bases sitting between them. The CDR3 spans 13 residues. The V gene's germline CDR1 is SEHNR and CDR2 FQNEAQ (reference sequence).

In its sample, this clone was seen a few times. The read ends 3 residues before the CDR3 terminus; that terminus is restored from the germline J gene. This rearrangement joins TRBV20-1 to TRBJ2-7, with D maybe TRBD2 (6 bases). The CDR3 covers 14 residues. Trimming removed 1 base from V and 2 bases from J, with 12 bases in between. Germline CDR1 and CDR2: DFQATT and SNEGSKA (reference sequence). The CDR3 loop reads CSARGGVMPYEQYF. The sequenced part of the CDR3 DNA is TGCAGTGCTAGAGGGGGGGTTATGCCCTACGAG.

This clone was seen a few times. The sequence runs out 3 residues before the end of the CDR3; the remainder is reconstructed from the germline J gene. The rearrangement uses TRBV18 and TRBJ2-7; 9 bases line up with TRBD1. The V gene end was trimmed by 6 bases and the J gene end by 3 bases; junction bases not matched to a gene: 6. Per the germline V gene, CDR1 is KGHSH and CDR2 is LQKENI. The CDR3 is 14 residues long. The chain's CDR3 is CASSPGTGIYEQYF. CDR3 bases read: TGTGCCAGCTCTCCCGGGACAGGGATCTACGAG.